The clone carrying this T cell receptor beta chain has a count of ten or more. Its antigen remains unknown. cDNA molecules, individually, were tagged with unique molecular identifiers. TCRdb recomputed calls from the 5' RACE reads with MiXCR, one row per CDR3 protein. The sample includes 95,000 to 100,000 distinct CDR3 sequences, about 13% seen only once; the top ten take approximately 2.3%. The sample originates from a study of early T cells in non-severe SARS-CoV-2 infection. Study details: Sequenced material consisted of bulk RNA (from unsorted whole blood), and chains were unpaired. The study, taken as a whole, reports: VDJdb matching favored anti-spike CD8 responses, missing private and CD4 specificities.

The sample consisted of whole blood. This clonotype was obtained from an adult who was a healthcare worker with PCR-confirmed SARS-CoV-2 infection or an uninfected control (not recorded which).

The CDR3 nucleotides are TGCAGCGTTGTCGACAGCCTTAACTATGGCTACACCTTC. It translates to CSVVDSLNYGYTF. V gene TRBV29-1 combines with J gene TRBJ1-2, with D possibly TRBD1 on 5 matching bases. Germline V lookup: CDR1 SQVTM, CDR2 ANQGSEA. The CDR3 totals 13 residues. V was pared by 4 bases and J by 1 base, with 10 bases between.